These 23 T cell receptor beta chains share one sample of origin, sequenced in a study of blood T cell repertoires in COVID-19. Profiled with immunoSEQ multiplex PCR; TCRdb holds only in-frame clones, not every one. The sample consists of some 120,000 clones, around 81% of them appearing once. Input material: peripheral blood. These receptor sequences come from a man under 40 with COVID-19, enrolled during active disease.

The chain links TRBV19 to TRBJ1-2; D is uncertain. The CDR3 contains 15 residues. Trimming removed 6 bases from V and 8 bases from J, with 22 bases in between. Germline V CDR1 and CDR2: LNHDA, SQIVND (reference sequence). The CDR3, as DNA: TGTGCCAGTAGCCGAGGGCCGGGTTCTCCAGAGGGCTACACCTTC. Translated: CASSRGPGSPEGYTF.

The chain employs TRBV24-1 and TRBJ1-4; 10 bases agree with TRBD1. The CDR3 is 16 residues long. Germline-derived CDR1 and CDR2 are KGHDR and SFDVKD. V was pared by 4 bases and J by 8 bases, with 9 bases of the junction left unmatched. The CDR3 protein is CATSEARTGGKEKLFF. DNA for the CDR3: TGTGCCACCAGTGAGGCCCGGACAGGGGGGAAAGAAAAACTGTTTTTT.

The genes are TRBV19 and TRBJ2-2; D gene uncertain. Germline V lookup: CDR1 LNHDA, CDR2 SQIVND (reference sequence). Trimming shortened V by 0 bases and J by 4 bases, and 3 bases separated the two germline ends. This CDR3 comprises 13 residues. The CDR3 coding sequence is TGTGCCAGTAGTATAGACTCCACCGGGGAGCTGTTTTTT. This gives the protein CASSIDSTGELFF.

The table lists this clone with a count of one. One end of the junction fails to match germline, which may point to a read error. The chain employs TRBV7-7 and TRBJ1-5, with TRBD1 identical over 7 bases. CDR1 and CDR2 (germline): SSHAT, FNYEAQ (reference sequence). The CDR3 runs to 14 residues. CDR3 sequence (DNA): TGTGCTAGCAGCTCTCGACAGGGAGGTCAGCCCCAGCATTTT. Protein: CASSSRQGGQPQHF.

This clone has a handful of counts. The gene calls are TRBV25-1 and TRBJ2-2, with 10 positions matching TRBD2. The CDR3 length is 15 residues. V dropped 2 bases and J dropped 3; count of bases not matched to a gene: 0. Germline CDR1 MGHDK, CDR2 SYGVNS. CDR3 nucleotide sequence: TGTGCCAGCAGTGAAAGCGGGAGGGACACCGGGGAGCTGTTTTTT. Translating gives CASSESGRDTGELFF. Variable domain in full (rest from reference TRBV25-1 and TRBJ2-2): EADIYQTPRYLVIGTGKKITLECSQTMGHDKMYWYQQDPGMELHLIHYSYGVNSTEKGDLSSESTVSRIRTEHFPLTLESARPSHTSQYLCASSESGRDTGELFFGEGSRLTVL.

The rearrangement links TRBV7-2 to TRBJ1-1; the D gene is possibly TRBD1 (6 bases). Per the germline V gene, CDR1 is SGHTA and CDR2 is FQGNSA. The CDR3 spans 13 residues. V was pared by 5 bases and J by 7 bases, with 14 bases between. DNA for the CDR3: TGTGCCAGCAGCCTCCTCAGGGGTAATGAAGCTTTCTTT. The encoded protein is CASSLLRGNEAFF.

The table lists this clone with a few counts. The rearrangement joins TRBV11-3 to TRBJ2-1, with a possible D match to TRBD1 (7 bases). The germline V and J ends were trimmed by 1 base and 7 bases, with 14 bases remaining between them. The CDR3 length is 15 residues. Germline V gene lookup returns CDR1 SGHNT and CDR2 YENEEA. The CDR3 loop reads CASSLAGQGGNEQFF. CDR3 nucleotide sequence: TGTGCCAGCAGCTTAGCGGGCCAGGGGGGAAATGAGCAGTTCTTC.

The chain employs TRBV7-2 and TRBJ2-7; D uncertain. The CDR3 covers 15 residues. Germline CDR1 is SGHTA and CDR2 is FQGNSA. V was trimmed by 5 bases and J by 0 bases, leaving 14 bases between them. CDR3 region: CASSPGLYSSYEQYF. The DNA of the CDR3 is TGTGCCAGCAGCCCTGGCCTATACAGCTCCTACGAGCAGTACTTC.

The V and J genes are TRBV19 and TRBJ1-2, with D uncertain. V gave up 0 bases and J gave up 3 bases, with 11 bases separating them. The length of the CDR3 is 15 residues. Germline lookup yields CDR1 LNHDA and CDR2 SQIVND (reference sequence). The CDR3: CASSIDPFEDYGYTF. CDR3 bases: TGTGCCAGTAGTATAGATCCTTTTGAGGACTATGGCTACACCTTC.

This clone was observed once. V gene TRBV7-3 combines with J gene TRBJ2-2, with 13 bases fitting TRBD2. This CDR3 comprises 16 residues. Per germline, CDR1 SGHTA and CDR2 FQGTGA. V was pared by 5 bases and J by 5 bases, with 5 bases of the junction left unmatched. CDR3 in amino acids: CASSPGLAGDTGELFF. CDR3 nucleotides: TGTGCCAGCAGCCCAGGACTAGCGGGAGATACCGGGGAGCTGTTTTTT.

CDR3: CASSRQGADTQYF. The CDR3 DNA follows: TGCGCCAGCAGCCGACAGGGGGCGGATACGCAGTATTTT. The V call is TRBV5-1, the J call TRBJ2-3; 10 positions agree with TRBD1. Germline trimming cut 4 bases from V and 6 bases from J; bases unmatched to any gene: 2. The germline gives CDR1 SGHRS, CDR2 YFSETQ. This CDR3 comprises 13 residues.

The rearrangement uses TRBV5-4 and TRBJ2-3, with 8 bases fitting TRBD1. Germline CDR1 is SGHNT and CDR2 is YYREEE (reference sequence). The CDR3 has 14 residues. Losses at the gene ends were 4 bases for V and 8 bases for J; bases not matched to a gene: 9. The CDR3 DNA is TGTGCCAGCAGCCCTCACTTCGGACAGGGTACGCAGTATTTT. This translates into CASSPHFGQGTQYF.

The chain has TRBV11-2 and TRBJ1-1, with 9 bases identical to TRBD1. With V trimmed by 5 bases and J by 4 bases, 11 bases remained unmatched. Germline V CDR1 and CDR2: SGHAT, FQNNGV. The CDR3 length is 16 residues. The CDR3 is CASSAPGTGLITEAFF. CDR3 coding DNA: TGTGCCAGCAGCGCTCCCGGGACAGGGTTGATCACTGAAGCTTTCTTT.

The chain joins TRBV6-6 to TRBJ2-3; perhaps TRBD1 as D (5 bases). CDR3 length equals 12 residues. Trimming left V 6 bases short and J 7 bases short, with 11 bases between. Germline V gives CDR1 MNHNY, CDR2 SVGAGI (reference sequence). For the CDR3, the DNA is TGTGCCAGCAGCATGGACATAAATACGCAGTATTTT. The encoded protein is CASSMDINTQYF.

In its sample, this clone was seen once. V is TRBV6-1 and J is TRBJ2-3; the D gene is possibly TRBD1 (5 bases). The CDR3 is 17 amino acids. V was shortened by 4 bases and J by 2 bases, with 19 bases between the two germline ends. Germline assignment: CDR1 MNHNS and CDR2 SASEGT. The CDR3 region has the DNA TGTGCCAGCAGTGGCTATGGGATGACAGCAGACACAGATACGCAGTATTTT. Protein product: CASSGYGMTADTDTQYF.

This sequence joins TRBV5-1 and TRBJ2-5; 7 bases fit TRBD1. This CDR3 contains 16 residues. The germline CDR1 and CDR2 sequences are SGHRS and YFSETQ. The junction had 9 bases not matched to a gene; V was cut back by 0 bases and J by 4 bases. The CDR3 nucleotides are TGCGCCAGCAGCTTGGAAAGGGGGCGGTTAGCAGAGACCCAGTACTTC. The encoded protein is CASSLERGRLAETQYF.

J is TRBJ2-7 and V is TRBV5-1; tentative D call: TRBD1 (5 bases). V lost 0 bases to trimming and J lost 3 bases, with 13 bases between them. There are 15 residues in the CDR3. In germline, CDR1 is SGHRS, CDR2 YFSETQ. The DNA of the CDR3 is TGCGCCAGCAGCTTGGCCAGGCAGGGATACTACGAGCAGTACTTC. This translates into CASSLARQGYYEQYF.

This clone was counted between two and nine times. This chain links TRBV27 with TRBJ2-5, with TRBD2 as a possible D gene (7 bases). Trimming left V 5 bases short and J 5 bases short, with 15 bases between. CDR3 length equals 14 residues. Germline CDR1 and CDR2: MNHEY and SMNVEV (reference sequence). Here the CDR3 reads CASSPLGGQETQYF. DNA for the CDR3: TGTGCCAGCAGTCCATTGGGGGGGCAGGAGACCCAGTACTTC.

J is TRBJ1-6 and V is TRBV19, with D uncertain. Germline CDR1 reads LNHDA; CDR2 reads SQIVND (reference sequence). The length of the CDR3 is 14 residues. V shed 7 bases and J shed 9 bases, with 16 bases lying between them. In DNA, the CDR3 is TGTGCCAGTAAATTCGGGTCTCCCGGTTCACCCCTCCACTTT. It is translated as CASKFGSPGSPLHF.

V gene TRBV4-3 combines with J gene TRBJ2-2; D is possibly TRBD2 (6 bases). The CDR3 consists of 15 residues. Looked up from germline, CDR1 is LGHNA and CDR2 is YSLEER. The V and J ends lost 0 bases and 3 bases respectively, with 8 bases between them. The CDR3 coding sequence is TGCGCCAGCAGCCAAGATTCGGGGGACACCGGGGAGCTGTTTTTT. It translates to CASSQDSGDTGELFF.

The chain employs TRBV2 and TRBJ1-2, with 11 bases that match TRBD1. The CDR3 is 13 residues long. Looked up from germline, CDR1 is SNHLY and CDR2 is FYNNEI. Trimming at V came to 5 bases and at J to 13 bases, leaving 9 bases not matched to a gene. The CDR3 region is CASSYGQGAVGTF. In DNA form, the CDR3 reads TGTGCCAGCAGTTATGGACAGGGGGCGGTTGGCACCTTC.

By its share, this clone is medium-sized. The CDR3 protein is CASSPGTGIYTEAFF. For the CDR3, the DNA is TGTGCCAGCAGCCCCGGGACAGGGATTTACACTGAAGCTTTCTTT. The chain employs TRBV11-3 and TRBJ1-1; 9 nucleotides match TRBD1. CDR1 is SGHNT, CDR2 YENEEA, per germline. The CDR3 consists of 15 residues. The J segment lost 3 bases and the V segment lost 5 bases, leaving 7 bases of the junction unmatched.

The chain has TRBV21-1 and TRBJ2-1; TRBD2, the table's D call, lacks a check against the DNA. TRBV21-1 is assigned pseudogene status. The CDR3 runs 18 residues. The DNA of the CDR3 is TGTGCCAGCAGCAAAGAGGGTGGCAATCTGACTAGCGGGAACGAGCAGTTCTTC. Amino acids: CASSKEGGNLTSGNEQFF.